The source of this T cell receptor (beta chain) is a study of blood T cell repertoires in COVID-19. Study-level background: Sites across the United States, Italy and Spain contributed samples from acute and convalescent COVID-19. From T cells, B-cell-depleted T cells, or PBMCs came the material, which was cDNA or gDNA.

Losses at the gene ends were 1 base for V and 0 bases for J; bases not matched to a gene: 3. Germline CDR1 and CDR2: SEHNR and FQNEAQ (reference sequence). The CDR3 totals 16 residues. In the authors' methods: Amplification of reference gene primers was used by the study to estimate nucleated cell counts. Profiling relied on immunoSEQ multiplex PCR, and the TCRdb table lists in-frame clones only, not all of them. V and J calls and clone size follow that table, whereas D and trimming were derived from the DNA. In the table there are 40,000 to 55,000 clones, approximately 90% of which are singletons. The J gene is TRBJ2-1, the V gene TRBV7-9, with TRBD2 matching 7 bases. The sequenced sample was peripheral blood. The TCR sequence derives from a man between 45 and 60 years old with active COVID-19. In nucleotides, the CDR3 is TGTGCCAGCAGCTTAGTGGGCGGGGGCTCCTACAATGAGCAGTTCTTC. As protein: CASSLVGGGSYNEQFF.